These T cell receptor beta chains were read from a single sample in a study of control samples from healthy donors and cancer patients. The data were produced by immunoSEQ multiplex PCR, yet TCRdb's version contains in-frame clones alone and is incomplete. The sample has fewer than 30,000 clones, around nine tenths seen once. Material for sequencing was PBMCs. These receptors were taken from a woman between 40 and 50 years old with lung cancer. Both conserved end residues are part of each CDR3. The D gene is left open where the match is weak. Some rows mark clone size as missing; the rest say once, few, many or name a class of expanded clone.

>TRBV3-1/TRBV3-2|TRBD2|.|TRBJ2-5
CASSPPYYSGPPHF
TGTGCCAGCAGCCCACCTTATTATAGCGGGCCCCCACACTTC
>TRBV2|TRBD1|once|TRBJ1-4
CASSGTGSMTNEKLFF
TGTGCCAGCAGTGGGACAGGGTCAATGACTAATGAAAAACTGTTTTTT
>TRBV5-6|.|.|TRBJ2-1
CASSSQNNEQFF
TGTGCCAGCAGCTCACAGAACAATGAGCAGTTCTTC
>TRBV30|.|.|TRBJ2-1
CAWSVGGTYNEQFF
TGTGCCTGGAGTGTAGGGGGAACCTACAATGAGCAGTTCTTC
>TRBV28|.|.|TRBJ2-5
CASSLPQNQETQYF
TGTGCCAGCAGTCTTCCCCAGAACCAAGAGACCCAGTACTTC
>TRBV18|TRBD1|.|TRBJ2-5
CASSTRQGQAETQYF
TGTGCCAGCTCAACTCGACAGGGTCAGGCAGAGACCCAGTACTTC
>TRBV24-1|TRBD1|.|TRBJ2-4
CATSDQTGGKNIQYF
TGTGCCACCAGTGACCAAACAGGGGGCAAAAACATTCAGTACTTC
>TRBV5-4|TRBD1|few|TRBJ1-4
CASSPGGLNEKLFF
TGTGCCAGCAGCCCAGGGGGTCTTAATGAAAAACTGTTTTTT
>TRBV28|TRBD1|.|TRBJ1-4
CASSPQGGSNNEKLFF
TGTGCCAGCAGTCCCCAGGGGGGGTCCAATAATGAAAAACTGTTTTTT
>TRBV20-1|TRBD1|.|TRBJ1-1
CSASKGALNTEAFF
TGCAGTGCTAGTAAGGGGGCGTTGAACACTGAAGCTTTCTTT
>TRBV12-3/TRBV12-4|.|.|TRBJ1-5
CASSFGYQPQHF
TGTGCCAGCAGTTTCGGTTACCAGCCCCAGCATTTT
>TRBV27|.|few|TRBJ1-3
CASSLRGRAGNTIYF
TGTGCCAGCAGTTTACGGGGCCGAGCGGGAAACACCATATATTTT
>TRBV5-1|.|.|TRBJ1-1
CASNGEGNTEAFF
TGCGCCAGCAACGGCGAGGGGAACACTGAAGCTTTCTTT
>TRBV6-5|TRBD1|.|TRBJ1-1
CASSTDRAESTEAFF
TGTGCCAGCAGTACGGACAGGGCGGAGAGCACTGAAGCTTTCTTT
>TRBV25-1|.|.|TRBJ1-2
CASSLTGSDGYTF
TGTGCCAGCAGTCTTACAGGGTCAGATGGCTACACCTTC